This TCR beta chain was found in a study of shared clonotypes between healthy human individuals. The overall study: Each donor's CD8 memory used one plate, CD8 naive two, each CD4 subset three.

Some clones are missing from TCRdb's copy, which holds only in-frame ones; the method was immunoSEQ multiplex PCR. The table has a few million clones, approximately 94% seen once. Sequences were obtained from naive CD4+ T cells sorted from blood. Subset reported: CD45RA+ positively selected. This receptor was identified in a man younger than 30 in good health.

CDR3 DNA sequence: TGTGCCAGCAGTTCGGGGGCCCTAGCTGGGGGCAATCAGCCCCAGCATTTT. Its translation is CASSSGALAGGNQPQHF. The chain links TRBV28 to TRBJ1-5; a weak D match, TRBD1 (6 bases). Trimming removed 4 bases from V and 2 bases from J, with 18 bases in between. Germline-derived CDR1 and CDR2 are MDHEN and SYDVKM. There are 17 residues in the CDR3.